Described below is a single T cell receptor beta chain sequence and its context. Its target is not known. The data are from a study of T cell repertoires in cytomegalovirus infection. Study-wide background: An indication of both CMV infection and matching HLA type came from public TCR beta signatures.

The V and J ends lost 4 bases and 9 bases respectively, with 18 bases between them. This CDR3 region has 14 residues. The germline V gene has CDR1 SGHDN and CDR2 FVKESK. General observations from the study: The ex vivo response was dominated by HLA-C-restricted CMV-specific TCR beta clonotypes.

TCRdb re-called the reads through MiXCR, storing one row per CDR3 protein. The table records around 230,000 distinct CDR3 sequences, about 5.9% of them present only once. The receptor was isolated from a human donor in good health (CMV status not recorded). Some clones in this sample may be carry-over from other donors' samples. The chain is built from TRBV14 and TRBJ1-1; D is uncertain. Specimen: PBMCs. The CDR3 sequence: CASSPLTAGIKAFF. In nucleotides, the CDR3 is TGTGCCAGCAGCCCCCTCACAGCTGGTATTAAAGCTTTCTTT.